This TCR beta chain comes out of a study of blood T cell repertoires in COVID-19. As handled by the study authors: Estimated nucleated cell counts came from reference gene primer amplification. Produced via immunoSEQ multiplex PCR; TCRdb's table is partial and in-frame only. V and J calls and clone size are as listed in that table; D and trimming were resolved from the DNA. The table has approximately 40,000 clones, roughly 81% seen once; the top ten hold roughly an eighth. Germline CDR1 reads KGHSH; CDR2 reads LQKENI. The CDR3 contains 13 residues. The junction had 0 bases not matched to a gene; V was cut back by 3 bases and J by 5 bases.

Sequenced: peripheral blood. The sequence derives from a human donor in a cohort sampled during active COVID-19. The chain joins TRBV18 to TRBJ1-5, with 8 nucleotides matching TRBD1. Here the CDR3 DNA reads TGTGCCAGCTCACCGGGACAGGATCAGCCCCAGCATTTT. It encodes CASSPGQDQPQHF.